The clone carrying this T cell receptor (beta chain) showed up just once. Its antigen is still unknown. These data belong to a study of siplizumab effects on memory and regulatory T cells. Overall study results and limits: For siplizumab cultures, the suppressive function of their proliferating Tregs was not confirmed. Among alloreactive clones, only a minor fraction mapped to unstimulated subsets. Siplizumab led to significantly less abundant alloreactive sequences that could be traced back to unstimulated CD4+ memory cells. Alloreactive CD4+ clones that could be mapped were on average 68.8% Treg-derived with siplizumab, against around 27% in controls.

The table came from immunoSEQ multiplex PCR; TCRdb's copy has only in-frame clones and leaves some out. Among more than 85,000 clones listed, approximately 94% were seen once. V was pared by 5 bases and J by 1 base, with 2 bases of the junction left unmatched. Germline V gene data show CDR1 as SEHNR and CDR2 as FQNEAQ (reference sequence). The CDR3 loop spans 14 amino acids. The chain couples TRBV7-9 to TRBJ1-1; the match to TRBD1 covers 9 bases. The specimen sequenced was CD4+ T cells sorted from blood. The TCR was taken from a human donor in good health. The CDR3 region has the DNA TGTGCCAGCAGCGCGGGACAGGGGAACACTGAAGCTTTCTTT. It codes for CASSAGQGNTEAFF.